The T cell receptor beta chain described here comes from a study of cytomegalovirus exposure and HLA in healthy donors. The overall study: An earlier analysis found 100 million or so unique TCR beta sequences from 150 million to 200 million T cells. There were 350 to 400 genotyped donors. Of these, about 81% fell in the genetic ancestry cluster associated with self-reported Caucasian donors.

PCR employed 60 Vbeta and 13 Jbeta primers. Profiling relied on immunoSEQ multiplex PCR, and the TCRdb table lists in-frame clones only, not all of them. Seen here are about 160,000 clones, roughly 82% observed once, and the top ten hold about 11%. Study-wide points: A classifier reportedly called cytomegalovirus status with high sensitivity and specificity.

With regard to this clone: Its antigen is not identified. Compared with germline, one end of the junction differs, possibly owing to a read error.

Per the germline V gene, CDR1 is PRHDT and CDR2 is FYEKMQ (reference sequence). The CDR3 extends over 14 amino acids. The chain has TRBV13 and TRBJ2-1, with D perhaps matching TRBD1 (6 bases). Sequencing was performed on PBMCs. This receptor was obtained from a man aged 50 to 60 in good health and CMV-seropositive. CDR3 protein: CASGSQGSYNEQLF. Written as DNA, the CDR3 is TGTGCCAGCGGGTCACAGGGTTCCTACAATGAGCAGCTCTTC.